The rows below give T cell receptor beta chains drawn from one sample of a study of CD8 T cells in Susac syndrome. TCRdb re-analysed the immunoSEQ multiplex PCR reads in MiXCR, keeping a single row per CDR3 protein. Counted here are around 130,000 distinct CDR3 sequences, approximately 79% occurring once; the ten biggest clones make up 0.5% to 0.65%. Specimen: CD8+ T cells from PBMCs. The receptors here all came from a human donor with multiple sclerosis. Both conserved end residues are part of each CDR3. Each record gives: clone size, D gene, J gene, V gene, CDR3 protein, CDR3 DNA. A D gene is named only where the DNA matches it firmly. Clone size is stated in some rows and not others, as once, few, many or a class when expanded.

NA | NA | TRBJ1-1 | TRBV19 | CASSIWGRGNTEAFF | TGTGCCAGTAGTATTTGGGGCAGGGGGAACACTGAAGCTTTCTTT
once | NA | TRBJ2-1 | TRBV29-1 | CSVGAGRAVEQFF | TGCAGCGTTGGGGCTGGTCGGGCAGTTGAGCAGTTCTTC
once | NA | TRBJ1-2 | TRBV6-5 | CASTQGVYGYTF | TGTGCCAGCACCCAAGGAGTGTATGGCTACACCTTC
NA | TRBD1 | TRBJ2-7 | TRBV7-6 | CASSRDRGLYEQYF | TGTGCCAGCAGTCGGGACAGGGGGTTATACGAGCAGTACTTC
NA | TRBD1 | TRBJ1-1 | TRBV19 | CASRWGRGFTEAFF | TGTGCCAGTAGATGGGGCAGGGGGTTCACTGAAGCTTTCTTT
NA | NA | TRBJ2-7 | TRBV7-9 | CASSLPRGRVYEQYF | TGTGCCAGCAGCCTACCCCGGGGAAGGGTCTACGAGCAGTACTTC
NA | NA | TRBJ1-5 | TRBV4-3 | CASSQDWEGGNQPQHF | TGCGCCAGCAGCCAGGACTGGGAAGGGGGCAATCAGCCCCAGCATTTT
NA | NA | TRBJ2-1 | TRBV6-1 | CASIGDTYNEQFF | TGTGCCAGCATCGGAGACACCTACAATGAGCAGTTCTTC
NA | NA | TRBJ2-1 | TRBV27 | CASSLMGGAVYNEQFF | TGTGCCAGCAGTTTAATGGGGGGGGCCGTATACAATGAGCAGTTCTTC
NA | NA | TRBJ2-1 | TRBV29-1 | CSVEGLAKNEQFF | TGCAGCGTTGAGGGGCTAGCGAAGAATGAGCAGTTCTTC
NA | TRBD2 | TRBJ2-3 | TRBV9 | CASSVRAGTSGTDTQYF | TGTGCCAGCAGCGTAAGGGCCGGGACTAGCGGGACAGATACGCAGTATTTT
NA | TRBD1 | TRBJ2-7 | TRBV7-9 | CASSFSGQGYNLFYEQYF | TGTGCCAGCAGCTTCTCCGGACAGGGATATAACTTATTCTACGAGCAGTACTTC
once | TRBD1 | TRBJ2-7 | TRBV27 | CASSLGTAVSYEQYF | TGTGCCAGCAGCCTCGGGACAGCCGTCTCCTACGAGCAGTACTTC
NA | NA | TRBJ1-5 | TRBV7-9 | CASSLEDVGIGNQPQHF | TGTGCCAGCAGCTTAGAGGACGTGGGGATAGGCAATCAGCCCCAGCATTTT
NA | NA | TRBJ2-2 | TRBV30 | CAWSVGLNTGELFF | TGTGCCTGGAGTGTCGGGCTCAACACCGGGGAGCTGTTTTTT
few | NA | TRBJ1-1 | TRBV15 | CATSTSGTEGYTEAFF | TGTGCCACCAGCACCTCAGGGACGGAGGGATACACTGAAGCTTTCTTT
NA | NA | TRBJ2-3 | TRBV7-8 | CASSAQQGLPYTDTQYF | TGTGCCAGCAGCGCACAACAAGGCCTACCTTACACAGATACGCAGTATTTT
few | TRBD1 | TRBJ1-1 | TRBV6-1 | CASSAYRGRIGEAFF | TGTGCCAGCAGTGCCTACAGGGGGCGAATTGGTGAAGCTTTCTTT
NA | TRBD2 | TRBJ2-1 | TRBV13 | CASSPGASGGRHNEQFF | TGTGCCAGCAGCCCCGGAGCCAGCGGGGGGCGTCACAATGAGCAGTTCTTC
few | NA | TRBJ2-5 | TRBV6-1 | CASSTGWRGETQYF | TGTGCCAGCAGTACAGGGTGGAGGGGAGAGACCCAGTACTTC
NA | TRBD2 | TRBJ2-1 | TRBV2 | CASSDPSGANEQFF | TGTGCCAGCAGTGACCCTAGCGGGGCCAATGAGCAGTTCTTC
NA | NA | TRBJ2-1 | TRBV24-1 | CATSDSLVGVTSSYNEQFF | TGTGCCACCAGTGATTCTTTAGTGGGAGTTACCAGCTCCTACAATGAGCAGTTCTTC
NA | NA | TRBJ2-5 | TRBV24-1 | CATGIGLTQYF | TGTGCCACCGGTATAGGTTTGACCCAGTACTTC
NA | TRBD1 | TRBJ2-3 | TRBV11-2 | CASSLGQGQTDTQYF | TGTGCCAGCAGCCTCGGACAGGGACAGACAGATACGCAGTATTTT